A selection of T cell receptor beta chains follows, all from one sample in a study of cytomegalovirus exposure and HLA in healthy donors. The method was immunoSEQ multiplex PCR; TCRdb's version includes in-frame clones alone and lacks a portion of them. The table records fewer than 200,000 clones, about 85% of them present only once. Sequenced material: PBMCs. Every receptor here comes from a man younger than 35 in good health and CMV-seropositive. Both conserved end residues are part of each CDR3. The D gene is left open where the match is weak. A row's size may be missing; if present it is once, few, many or a size class.

TRBV27	few	-	TRBJ2-2	TGTGCCAGCAGTTTCACAAAGACCGGGGAGCTGTTTTTT	CASSFTKTGELFF
TRBV19	-	TRBD1	TRBJ1-5	TGTGCCAGTAGTCCTGACCGGGACAGGGGGCGACTACGGAATCAGCCCCAGCATTTT	CASSPDRDRGRLRNQPQHF
TRBV27	-	-	TRBJ1-2	TGTGCCAGCAGTTTATCGCTCGGGGGTCTTAACTATGGCTACACCTTC	CASSLSLGGLNYGYTF
TRBV18	-	TRBD1	TRBJ1-2	TGTGCCAGCTCACCTCAGACAGGGGATAAAGGTGGCTACACCTTC	CASSPQTGDKGGYTF
TRBV4-1	-	TRBD2	TRBJ2-1	TGCGCCAGCAGCCAACTCTTAGCGGGGGCCTACAATGAGCAGTTCTTC	CASSQLLAGAYNEQFF
TRBV5-4	once	-	TRBJ2-2	TGTGCCAGCAGCTTGTTATGGGGGGTCGGAGCCGGGGAGCTGTTTTTT	CASSLLWGVGAGELFF
TRBV7-9	-	-	TRBJ2-7	TGTGCCAGCAGCCAACAGGGAATCGAGCAGTACTTC	CASSQQGIEQYF
TRBV5-6	-	-	TRBJ1-2	TGTGCCAGCAGCGGGCGCCGCTATGGCTACACCTTC	CASSGRRYGYTF
TRBV7-2	-	TRBD2	TRBJ2-2	TGTGCCAGCAGCCAATACCTAGCGGGGGGACCGAACACCGGGGAGCTGTTTTTT	CASSQYLAGGPNTGELFF
TRBV7-2	few	-	TRBJ1-1	TGTGCCAGCAGCCCCGCCGTCTATAATGAAGCTTTCTTT	CASSPAVYNEAFF
TRBV5-6	few	-	TRBJ1-4	TGTGCCAGCAGCGGAGACCGGGATGAAAAACTGTTTTTT	CASSGDRDEKLFF
TRBV5-1	-	TRBD1	TRBJ1-3	TGCGCCAGCAGCGCGGGGACAGGGGCCGGAAACACCATATATTTT	CASSAGTGAGNTIYF
TRBV19	-	-	TRBJ2-5	TGTGCCAGTAGTGGGGTTGGGCTAGCAGAAGAGACCCAGTACTTC	CASSGVGLAEETQYF
TRBV7-2	-	-	TRBJ2-1	TGTGCCAGCAGCTTAGCGGCGCGGTCCACGGATGAGCAGTTCTTC	CASSLAARSTDEQFF
TRBV5-1	once	-	TRBJ1-2	TGCGCCAGCAGCTTAACAGCTAACTATGGCTACACCTTC	CASSLTANYGYTF
TRBV29-1	-	-	TRBJ1-5	TGCAGCGTTAGTGGGGGGGGCCGAGGGCAGCCCCAGCATTTT	CSVSGGGRGQPQHF
TRBV7-2	-	-	TRBJ2-3	TGTGCCAGCAGCTTAGCCACAGCATCGGCTACGCAGTATTTT	CASSLATASATQYF
TRBV7-2	-	TRBD2	TRBJ2-5	TGTGCCAGCAGCTTATCGGGGTCTAGCGGGGGGGCAAAGACCCAGTACTTC	CASSLSGSSGGAKTQYF
TRBV11-3	-	-	TRBJ1-1	TGTGCCAGCAGCCTCGGGGAAAACAGGGAGGCTTTCTTT	CASSLGENREAFF
TRBV6-5	-	TRBD1	TRBJ1-2	TGTGCCAGCAAGACAGGGTTCTATGGCTACACCTTC	CASKTGFYGYTF
TRBV5-4	-	-	TRBJ1-3	TGTGCCAGCAGCGCGGGGGACTTTGGAAACACCATATATTTT	CASSAGDFGNTIYF
TRBV6-1	-	-	TRBJ1-1	TGTGCCAGCAGTCAGAATCTTATGAAGGGGTCTGGAGCTTTCTTT	CASSQNLMKGSGAFF
TRBV7-9	-	-	TRBJ2-5	TGTTCCAGCCTCGGGTTCGAGGAGGAGACCCAGTACTTC	CSSLGFEEETQYF
TRBV7-2	-	TRBD2	TRBJ2-1	TGTGCCAGCAGCTTAAGTTTGTCTAGCGGCAATGAGCAGTTCTTC	CASSLSLSSGNEQFF
TRBV7-9	-	-	TRBJ1-1	TGTGCCAGCAGCTTGGGCCGAGAAGCTTTCTTT	CASSLGREAFF
TRBV7-2	-	-	TRBJ2-3	TGTGCCAGCAGCCCACAGGGTGGTCGGGGCACAGATACGCAGTATTTT	CASSPQGGRGTDTQYF
TRBV9	-	-	TRBJ2-2	TGTGCCAGCAGCGGAGACAAGGTCAGAGGGGAGCTGTTTTTT	CASSGDKVRGELFF
TRBV7-9	-	TRBD2	TRBJ2-7	TGTGCCAGCAGCCCGACTAGCGGGGGGACCAACTCCTACGAGCAGTACTTC	CASSPTSGGTNSYEQYF